This T cell receptor (beta chain) originates from a study of T cell responses to AZD1222 COVID-19 vaccine. This clone was seen just once. Its antigen is still unknown. Pooling covered second doses at about 4 or about 12 weeks. Study results and caveats: Sampling captured repertoires only after the peak T cell response. The reported proportion of spike-specific TCRs targeting unmutated variant regions was nearly half. In a largely white British group with more females than males, clonal diversity was possibly underestimated.

TCRdb keeps only in-frame clones here, not all; method: immunoSEQ multiplex PCR. Here the sample spans roughly 200,000 clones, approximately 90% being singletons. Germline CDR1 reads LNHNV; CDR2 reads YYDKDF (reference sequence). The ends were cut back, 3 bases at V and 2 bases at J, with 18 bases in the middle. The CDR3 consists of 17 residues. Sequencing was performed on peripheral blood, taken 28 days after the second AZD1222 dose. The chain is built from TRBV15 and TRBJ2-3; D tentatively reads TRBD1 or TRBD2 (5 bases each). This clonotype originated in an adult who received the AZD1222 COVID-19 vaccine. The CDR3 protein is CATSSGIWGKNTDTQYF. The CDR3, as DNA: TGTGCCACCAGCAGTGGGATTTGGGGGAAAAACACAGATACGCAGTATTTT.